The clone carrying this T cell receptor (beta chain) appeared a single time. Germline V gene lookup returns CDR1 MDHEN and CDR2 SYDVKM. The CDR3 covers 15 residues. V gave up 7 bases and J gave up 2 bases; unmatched junction bases: 10. These data are taken from a study of OX40 agonist ivuxolimab in advanced cancers. Across the whole study: Patients were dosed intravenously with ivuxolimab at 0.01 to 10 mg/kg every 2 weeks.

The protocol was immunoSEQ multiplex PCR, while the TCRdb copy is restricted to in-frame clones and leaves out a portion. Of just under 75,000 clones listed, more than 80% were seen once; the top ten hold around 0.51%. This receptor was identified in an adult with an advanced solid tumor such as melanoma, head and neck, liver or kidney cancer. Sequences were derived from CD4+ or CD8+ T cells sorted from blood, sampled in a trial of the OX40 agonist ivuxolimab. The rearrangement joins TRBV28 to TRBJ1-2; TRBD1 agrees at 7 bases. The CDR3 DNA reads as TGTGCCAGCACTCTAGGGAACAGGGGCAACTATGGCTACACCTTC. Protein: CASTLGNRGNYGYTF.